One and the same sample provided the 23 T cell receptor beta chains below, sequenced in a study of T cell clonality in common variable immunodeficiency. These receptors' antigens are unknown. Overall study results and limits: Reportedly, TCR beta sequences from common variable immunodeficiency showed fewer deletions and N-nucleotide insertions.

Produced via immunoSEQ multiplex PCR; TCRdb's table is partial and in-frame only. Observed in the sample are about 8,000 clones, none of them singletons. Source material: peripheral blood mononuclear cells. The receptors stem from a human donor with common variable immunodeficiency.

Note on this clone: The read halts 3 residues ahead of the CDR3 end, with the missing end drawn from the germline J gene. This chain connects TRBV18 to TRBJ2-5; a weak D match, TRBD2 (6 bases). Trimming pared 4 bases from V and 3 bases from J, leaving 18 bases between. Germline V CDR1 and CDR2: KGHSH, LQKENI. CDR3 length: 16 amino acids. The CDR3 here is CASSLLLAEGEETQYF. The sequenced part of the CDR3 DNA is TGTGCCAGCTCACTCCTTTTAGCGGAGGGAGAAGAGACC.

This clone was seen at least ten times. This chain's CDR3 is CASSQGQYTYEQYF. Incomplete CDR3 DNA: TGTGCCAGCAGCCAAGGACAGTATACCTACGAG. V is TRBV14 and J is TRBJ2-7; weak D call: TRBD1 (5 bases). The CDR3 is cut off 3 residues early in the read; its end comes from the germline J gene. This CDR3 has 14 amino acids. Germline values: CDR1 SGHDN, CDR2 FVKESK. V dropped 1 base and J dropped 2 bases, with 9 bases sitting between them.

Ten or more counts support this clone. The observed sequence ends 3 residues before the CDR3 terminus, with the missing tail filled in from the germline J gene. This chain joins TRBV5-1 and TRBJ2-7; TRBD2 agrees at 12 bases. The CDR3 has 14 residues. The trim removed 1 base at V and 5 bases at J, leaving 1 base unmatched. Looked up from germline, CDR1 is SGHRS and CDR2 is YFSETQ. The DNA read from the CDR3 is TGCGCCAGCAGCTTGAGACTAGCGGGAGACGAG. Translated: CASSLRLAGDE. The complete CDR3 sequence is CASSLRLAGDEQYF.

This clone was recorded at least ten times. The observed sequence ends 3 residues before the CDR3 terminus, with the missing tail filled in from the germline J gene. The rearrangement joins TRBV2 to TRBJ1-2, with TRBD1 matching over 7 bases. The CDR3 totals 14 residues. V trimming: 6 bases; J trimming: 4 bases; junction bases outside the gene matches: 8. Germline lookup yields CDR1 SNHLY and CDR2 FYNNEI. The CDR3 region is CASRGGQHSYGYTF. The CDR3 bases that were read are TGTGCCAGCAGGGGGGGACAGCATTCCTATGGC.

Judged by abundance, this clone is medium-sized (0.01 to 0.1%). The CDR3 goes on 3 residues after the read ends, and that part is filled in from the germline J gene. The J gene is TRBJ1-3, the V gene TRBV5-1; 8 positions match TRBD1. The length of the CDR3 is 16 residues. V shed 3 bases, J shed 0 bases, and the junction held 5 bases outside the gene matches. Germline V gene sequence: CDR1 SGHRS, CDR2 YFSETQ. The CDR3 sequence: CASSSGQGYSGNTIYF. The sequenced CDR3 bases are TGCGCCAGCAGCTCCGGACAGGGATACTCTGGAAACACC. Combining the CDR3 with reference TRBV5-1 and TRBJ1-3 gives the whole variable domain KAGVTQTPRYLIKTRGQQVTLSCSPISGHRSVSWYQQTPGQGLQFLFEYFSETQRNKGNFPGRFSGRQFSNSRSEMNVSTLELGDSALYLCASSSGQGYSGNTIYFGEGSWLTVV.

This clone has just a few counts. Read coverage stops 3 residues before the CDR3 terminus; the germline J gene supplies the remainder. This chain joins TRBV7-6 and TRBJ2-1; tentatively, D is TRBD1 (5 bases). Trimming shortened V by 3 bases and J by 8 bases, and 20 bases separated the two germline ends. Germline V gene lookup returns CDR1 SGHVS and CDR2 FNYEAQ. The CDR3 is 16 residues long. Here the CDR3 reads CASSLRSPYLGDEQFF. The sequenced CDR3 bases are TGTGCCAGCAGCTTGCGTAGCCCTTATTTAGGGGATGAG.

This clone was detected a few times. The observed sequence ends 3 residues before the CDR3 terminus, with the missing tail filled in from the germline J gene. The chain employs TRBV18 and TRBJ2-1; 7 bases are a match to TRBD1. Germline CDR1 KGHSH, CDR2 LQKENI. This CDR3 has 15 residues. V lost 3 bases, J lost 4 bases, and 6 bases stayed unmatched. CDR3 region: CASSPSTGSYNEQFF. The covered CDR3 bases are TGTGCCAGCTCACCGTCGACAGGGTCTTACAATGAG. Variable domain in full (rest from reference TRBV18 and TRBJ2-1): NAGVMQNPRHLVRRRGQEARLRCSPMKGHSHVYWYRQLPEEGLKFMVYLQKENIIDESGMPKERFSAEFPKEGPSILRIQQVVRGDSAAYFCASSPSTGSYNEQFFGPGTRLTVL.

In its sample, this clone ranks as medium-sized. The CDR3 reads CAISQNNQPQHF. The sequenced CDR3 bases are TGTGCCATCAGTCAGAACAATCAGCCC. V usage is TRBV10-3 and J usage is TRBJ1-5; D is ambiguous. The read gets to within 3 residues of the CDR3 end, and the germline J gene fills in the rest. The CDR3 extends over 12 amino acids. The germline gives CDR1 ENHRY, CDR2 SYGVKD. V was clipped by 5 bases and J by 3 bases, with 5 bases between them.

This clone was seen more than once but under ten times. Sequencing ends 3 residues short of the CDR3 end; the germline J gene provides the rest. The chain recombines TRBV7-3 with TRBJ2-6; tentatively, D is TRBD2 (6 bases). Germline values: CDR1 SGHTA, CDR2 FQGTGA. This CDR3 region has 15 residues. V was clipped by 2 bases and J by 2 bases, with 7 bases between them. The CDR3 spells CASSLGGPGANVLTF. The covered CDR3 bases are TGTGCCAGCAGCTTAGGAGGGCCTGGGGCCAACGTC. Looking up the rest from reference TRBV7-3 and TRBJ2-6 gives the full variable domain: GAGVSQTPSNKVTEKGKYVELRCDPISGHTALYWYRQSLGQGPEFLIYFQGTGAADDSGLPNDRFFAVRPEGSVSTLKIQRTERGDSAVYLCASSLGGPGANVLTFGAGSRLTVL.

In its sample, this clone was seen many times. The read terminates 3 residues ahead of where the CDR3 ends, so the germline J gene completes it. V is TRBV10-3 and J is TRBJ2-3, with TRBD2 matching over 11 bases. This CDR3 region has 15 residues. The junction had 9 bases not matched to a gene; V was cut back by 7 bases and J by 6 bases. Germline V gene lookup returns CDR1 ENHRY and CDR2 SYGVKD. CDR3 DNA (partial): TGTGCCATCACCCCGGGACTAGCGGCGGGGGATACG. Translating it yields CAITPGLAAGDT. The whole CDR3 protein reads CAITPGLAAGDTQYF.

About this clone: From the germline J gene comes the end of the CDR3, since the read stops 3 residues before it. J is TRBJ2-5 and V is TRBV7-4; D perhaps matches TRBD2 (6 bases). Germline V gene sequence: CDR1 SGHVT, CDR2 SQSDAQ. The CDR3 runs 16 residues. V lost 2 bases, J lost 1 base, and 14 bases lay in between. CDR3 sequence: CASSLRVTSSQETQYF. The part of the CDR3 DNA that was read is TGTGCCAGCAGCTTAAGGGTCACTAGCAGCCAAGAGACC.

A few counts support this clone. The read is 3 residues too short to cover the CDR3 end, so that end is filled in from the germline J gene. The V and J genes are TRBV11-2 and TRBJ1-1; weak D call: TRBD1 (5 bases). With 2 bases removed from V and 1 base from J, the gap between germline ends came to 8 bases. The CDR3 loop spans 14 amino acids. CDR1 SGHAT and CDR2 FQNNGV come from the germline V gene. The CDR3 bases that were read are TGTGCCAGCAGCTTATCAGGGAAGAACACTGAA. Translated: CASSLSGKNTE. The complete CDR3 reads CASSLSGKNTEAFF.

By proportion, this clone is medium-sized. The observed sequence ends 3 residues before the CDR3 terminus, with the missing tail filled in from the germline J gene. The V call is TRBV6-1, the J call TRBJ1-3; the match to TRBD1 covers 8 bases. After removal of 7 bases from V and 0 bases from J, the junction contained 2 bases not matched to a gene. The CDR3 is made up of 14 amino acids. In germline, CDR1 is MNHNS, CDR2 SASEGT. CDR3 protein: CASNDRGSGNTIYF. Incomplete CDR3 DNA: TGTGCCAGCAATGACAGGGGCTCTGGAAACACC.

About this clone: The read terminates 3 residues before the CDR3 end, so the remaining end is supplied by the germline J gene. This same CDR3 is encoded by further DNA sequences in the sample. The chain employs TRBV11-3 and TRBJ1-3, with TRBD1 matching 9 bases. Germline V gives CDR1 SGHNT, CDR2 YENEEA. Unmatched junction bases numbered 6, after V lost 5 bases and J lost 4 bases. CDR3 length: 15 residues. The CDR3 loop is CASSPGQGPGNTIYF. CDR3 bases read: TGTGCCAGCAGCCCGGGACAGGGACCCGGAAACACC.

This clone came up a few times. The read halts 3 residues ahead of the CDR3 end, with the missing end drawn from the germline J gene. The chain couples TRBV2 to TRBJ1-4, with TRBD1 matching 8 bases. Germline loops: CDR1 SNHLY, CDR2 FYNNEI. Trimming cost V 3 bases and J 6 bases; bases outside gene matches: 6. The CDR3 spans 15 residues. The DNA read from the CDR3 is TGTGCCAGCAGTGATCTGGGACAGGCAGATGAAAAA. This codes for CASSDLGQADEK. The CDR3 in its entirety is CASSDLGQADEKLFF.

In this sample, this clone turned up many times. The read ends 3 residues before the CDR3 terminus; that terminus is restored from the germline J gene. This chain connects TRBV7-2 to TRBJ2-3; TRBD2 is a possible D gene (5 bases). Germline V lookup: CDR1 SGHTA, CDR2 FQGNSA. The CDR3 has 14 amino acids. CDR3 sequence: CASSYGLDRGAQYF. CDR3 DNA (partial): TGTGCCAGCAGCTACGGACTGGATCGGGGTGCG.

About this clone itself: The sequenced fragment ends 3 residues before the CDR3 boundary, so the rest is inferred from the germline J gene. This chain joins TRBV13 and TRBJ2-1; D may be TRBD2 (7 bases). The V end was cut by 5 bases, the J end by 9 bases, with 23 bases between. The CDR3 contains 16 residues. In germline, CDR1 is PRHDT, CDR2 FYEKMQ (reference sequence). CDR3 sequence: CASSPEIRGGLGEQFF. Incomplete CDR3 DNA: TGTGCCAGCAGCCCCGAGATAAGGGGGGGGTTGGGTGAG.

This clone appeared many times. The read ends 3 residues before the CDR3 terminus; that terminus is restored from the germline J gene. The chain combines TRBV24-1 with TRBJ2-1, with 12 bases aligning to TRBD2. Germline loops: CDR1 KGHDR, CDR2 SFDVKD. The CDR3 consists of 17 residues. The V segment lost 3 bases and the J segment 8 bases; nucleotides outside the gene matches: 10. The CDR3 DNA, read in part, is TGTGCCACCAGTGATCAGAAACCGGGACTAGCGGGCGATGAG. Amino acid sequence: CATSDQKPGLAGDE. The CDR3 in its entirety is CATSDQKPGLAGDEQFF.

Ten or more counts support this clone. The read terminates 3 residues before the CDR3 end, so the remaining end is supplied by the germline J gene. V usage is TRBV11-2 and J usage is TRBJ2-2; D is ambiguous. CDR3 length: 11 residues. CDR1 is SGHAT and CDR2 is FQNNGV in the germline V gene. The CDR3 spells CASSSVVALFF. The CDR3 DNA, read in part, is TGTGCCAGCAGCTCCGTAGTCGCG.

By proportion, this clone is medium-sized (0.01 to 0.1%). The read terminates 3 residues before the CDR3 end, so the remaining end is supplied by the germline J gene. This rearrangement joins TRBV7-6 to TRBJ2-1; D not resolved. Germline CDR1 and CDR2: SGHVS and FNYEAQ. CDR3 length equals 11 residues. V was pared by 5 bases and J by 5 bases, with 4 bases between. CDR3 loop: CASSANNEQFF. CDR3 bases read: TGTGCCAGCAGCGCGAACAATGAG.

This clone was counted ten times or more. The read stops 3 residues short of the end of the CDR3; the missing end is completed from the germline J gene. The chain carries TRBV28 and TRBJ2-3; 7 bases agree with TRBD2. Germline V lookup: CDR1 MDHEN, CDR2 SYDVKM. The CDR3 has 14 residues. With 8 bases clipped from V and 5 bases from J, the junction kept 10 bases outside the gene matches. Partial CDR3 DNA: TGTGCCAGCCCTAGCAACGGGAGGCTAGATACG. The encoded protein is CASPSNGRLDT. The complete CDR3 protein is CASPSNGRLDTQYF.

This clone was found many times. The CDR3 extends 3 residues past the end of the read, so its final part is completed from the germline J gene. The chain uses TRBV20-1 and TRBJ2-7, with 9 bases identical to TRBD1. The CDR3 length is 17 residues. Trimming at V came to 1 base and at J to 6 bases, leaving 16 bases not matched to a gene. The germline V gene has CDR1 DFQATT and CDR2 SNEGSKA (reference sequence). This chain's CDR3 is CSARGLLTPGQGFEQYF. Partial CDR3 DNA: TGCAGTGCTAGAGGACTGCTCACCCCGGGACAGGGTTTCGAG.

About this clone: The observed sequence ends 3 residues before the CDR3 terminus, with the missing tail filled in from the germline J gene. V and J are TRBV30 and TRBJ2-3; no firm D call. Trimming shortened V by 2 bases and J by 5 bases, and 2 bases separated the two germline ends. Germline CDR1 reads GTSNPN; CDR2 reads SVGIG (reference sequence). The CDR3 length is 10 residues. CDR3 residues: CAWSLDTQYF. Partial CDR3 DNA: TGTGCCTGGAGTCTAGATACG.